This TCR beta chain was captured in a study of OX40 agonist ivuxolimab in advanced cancers. Looking at the study overall: Dose-escalation patients suffered from hepatocellular carcinoma, melanoma, renal cell or head and neck cancer. Partial responses, seen in three patients, involved one hepatocellular carcinoma and two cutaneous melanomas.

This CDR3 comprises 13 residues. Germline V gene sequence: CDR1 LNHDA, CDR2 SQIVND (reference sequence). V lost 4 bases to trimming and J lost 7 bases; unmatched junction nucleotides: 3. TCRdb keeps only in-frame clones here, not all; method: immunoSEQ multiplex PCR. The sample has approximately 76,000 clones, about 89% seen once. This specimen consisted of CD4+ or CD8+ T cells sorted from blood, obtained in a trial of the OX40 agonist ivuxolimab. The clonotype originates from an adult with an advanced solid tumor such as melanoma, head and neck, liver or kidney cancer. The rearrangement links TRBV19 to TRBJ2-1, with TRBD1 matching 8 bases. The CDR3 DNA is TGTGCCAGTAGTACCCGGACAGGGAATGAGCAGTTCTTC. This sequence encodes CASSTRTGNEQFF.